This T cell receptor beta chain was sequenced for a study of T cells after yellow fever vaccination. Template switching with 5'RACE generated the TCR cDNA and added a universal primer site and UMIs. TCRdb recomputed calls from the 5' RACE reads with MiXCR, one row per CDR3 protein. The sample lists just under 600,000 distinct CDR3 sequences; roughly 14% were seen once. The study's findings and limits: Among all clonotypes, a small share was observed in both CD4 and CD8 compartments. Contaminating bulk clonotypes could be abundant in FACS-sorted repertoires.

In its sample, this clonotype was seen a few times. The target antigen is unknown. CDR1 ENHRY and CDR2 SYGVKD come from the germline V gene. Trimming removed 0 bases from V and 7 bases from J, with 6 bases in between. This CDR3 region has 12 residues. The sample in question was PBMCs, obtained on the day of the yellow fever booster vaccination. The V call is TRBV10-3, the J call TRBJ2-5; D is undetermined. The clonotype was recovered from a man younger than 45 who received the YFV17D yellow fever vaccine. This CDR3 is CAISESGPTQYF. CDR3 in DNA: TGTGCCATCAGTGAGTCGGGCCCGACCCAGTACTTC.